This T cell receptor (beta chain) was observed in a study of CXCR3-negative and CXCR3-positive naive CD8 T cells. Study-level information: Some 150 million TRB reads were obtained in total, which works out to about 1.5 +/- 0.3 million per library.

CDR1 MNHEY and CDR2 SMNVEV come from the germline V gene (reference sequence). CDR3 length: 11 amino acids. UMI-labeled 5' RACE TRB cDNA libraries were prepared from the cells. From its re-call of the 5' RACE reads, TCRdb lists each CDR3 protein once, without DNA. This listing includes some 130,000 distinct CDR3 sequences. The chain has TRBV27 and TRBJ1-1. This receptor was identified in a human donor in good health. Some clones in this sample may be carry-over from other donors' samples. Sequenced: naive CXCR3- CD8+ T cells from blood. As to subset: CD45RO-CCR7+CD27+CD95- naive CD8+ T cells lacking CXCR3 (TNR3-). CDR3 sequence: CASKKNTEAFF.